The source of this T cell receptor beta chain is a study of blood T cell repertoires in COVID-19. Study-level background: Samples of COVID-19 (acute and convalescent) were obtained from the United States, Italy and Spain. PBMCs, B-cell-depleted T cells, or T cells were the source of the cDNA or gDNA that made up the material.

Authors' processing steps: Reference gene primer amplification in the assay estimated nucleated cell counts. The repertoire was sequenced with immunoSEQ multiplex PCR; TCRdb's copy has only in-frame clones and lacks some. V, J and clone size reflect that table, while D and trimming were determined from the DNA. The data contain over 25,000 clones, roughly 87% of them seen just once; the ten biggest clones take up 13%. Germline V lookup: CDR1 ENHRY, CDR2 SYGVKD. The CDR3 is 15 residues long. The V gene lost 0 bases and the J gene lost 3 bases, with 9 bases spanning the gap. This TCR derives from a human donor in a cohort sampled during active COVID-19. The donor label of this sample is uncertain. Material: peripheral blood. This rearrangement joins TRBV10-3 to TRBJ1-3, with D unclear. CDR3 in DNA: TGTGCCATCAGTGAGTCTATGAGCTTTGGAAACACCATATATTTT. This codes for CAISESMSFGNTIYF.